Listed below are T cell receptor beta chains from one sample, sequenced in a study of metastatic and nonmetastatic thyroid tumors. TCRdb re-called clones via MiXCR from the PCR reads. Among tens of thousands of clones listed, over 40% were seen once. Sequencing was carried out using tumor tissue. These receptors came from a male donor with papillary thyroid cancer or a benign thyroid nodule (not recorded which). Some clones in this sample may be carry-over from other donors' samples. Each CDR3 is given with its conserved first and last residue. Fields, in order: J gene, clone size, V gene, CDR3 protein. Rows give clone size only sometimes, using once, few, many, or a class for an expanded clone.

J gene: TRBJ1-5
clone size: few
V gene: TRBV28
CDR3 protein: CASSRSGIYSNQPQHF

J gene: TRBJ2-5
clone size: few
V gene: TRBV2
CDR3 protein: CASSGETQYF

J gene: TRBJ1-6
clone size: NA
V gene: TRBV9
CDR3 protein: CASSVGGTSSYNSPLHF

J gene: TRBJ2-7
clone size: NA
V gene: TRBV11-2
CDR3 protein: CASRFGDDYEQYF

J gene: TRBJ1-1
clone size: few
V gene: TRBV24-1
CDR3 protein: CASQGARDTEAFF

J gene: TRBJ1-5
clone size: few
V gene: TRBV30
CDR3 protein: CAWSYGDSGQPQHF

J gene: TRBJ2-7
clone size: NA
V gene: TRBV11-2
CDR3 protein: CASSTGTGGYEQYF

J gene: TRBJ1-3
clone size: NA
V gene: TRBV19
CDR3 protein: CASSKAGPASGNTIYF

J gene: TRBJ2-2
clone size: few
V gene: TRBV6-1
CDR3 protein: CASSESVEGTGELFF

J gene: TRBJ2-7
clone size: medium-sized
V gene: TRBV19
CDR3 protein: CASSTGTSGNLNF

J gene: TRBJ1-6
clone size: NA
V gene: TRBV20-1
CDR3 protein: CSAQVGGASSPLHF

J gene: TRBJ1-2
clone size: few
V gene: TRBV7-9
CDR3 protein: CASSSPHLTVDGYTF

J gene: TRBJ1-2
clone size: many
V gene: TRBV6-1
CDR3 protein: CASRQGFNYGYTF

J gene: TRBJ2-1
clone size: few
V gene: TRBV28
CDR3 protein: CASRTTRDRGAYNEQFF

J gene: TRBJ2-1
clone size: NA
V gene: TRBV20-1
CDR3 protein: CSASMGETSYNEQFF

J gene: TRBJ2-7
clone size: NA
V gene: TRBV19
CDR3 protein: CASVDSEAPYEQYF

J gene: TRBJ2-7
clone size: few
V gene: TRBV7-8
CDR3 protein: CASSLGPGSSYEQYF

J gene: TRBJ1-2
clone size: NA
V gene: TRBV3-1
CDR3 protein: CASSQWDRANYGYTF

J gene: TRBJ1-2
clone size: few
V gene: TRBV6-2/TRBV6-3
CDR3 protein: CASSYGGQPYGYTF

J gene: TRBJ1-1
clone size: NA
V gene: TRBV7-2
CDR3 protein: CASSFQDGTEAFF

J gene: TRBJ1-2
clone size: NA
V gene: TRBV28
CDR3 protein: CASSLPGTTYGYTF

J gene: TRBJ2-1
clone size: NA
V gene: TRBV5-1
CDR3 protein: CASSLVAEYNEQFF

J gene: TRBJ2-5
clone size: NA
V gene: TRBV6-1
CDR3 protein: CASSEGDRDQETQYF

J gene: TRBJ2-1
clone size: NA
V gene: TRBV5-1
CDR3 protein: CASSRGTGSYNEQFF

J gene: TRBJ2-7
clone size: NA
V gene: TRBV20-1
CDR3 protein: CSARAGSGGIYEQYF

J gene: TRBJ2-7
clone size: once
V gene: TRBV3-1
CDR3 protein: CASSPSGTPYEQYF

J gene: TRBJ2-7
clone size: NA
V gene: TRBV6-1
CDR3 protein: CASSVHSGSGSYEQYF